Each of the 21 T cell receptor beta chains below was sequenced from the same sample in a study of T cell repertoires in cytomegalovirus infection. Each CDR3 protein gets one entry after TCRdb re-called the reads with MiXCR. The profile shows about 920,000 distinct CDR3 sequences, under 40% of them singletons. These receptors' antigens are unknown. The material was cultured CD8+ T cells from PBMCs, obtained from culture after CMV antigen stimulation. All receptors come from a human donor in good health (CMV status not recorded). Some clones in this sample may be carry-over from other donors' samples.

This chain uses TRBV7-3 with TRBJ1-1; TRBD1 aligns across 8 bases. This CDR3 comprises 16 residues. CDR1 and CDR2 (germline): SGHTA, FQGTGA. V shed 3 bases and J 5 bases; nucleotides not matched to a gene: 11. The CDR3 loop reads CASSLDRAHLGTEAFF. In nucleotides, the CDR3 is TGTGCCAGCAGCTTGGACAGGGCCCACCTTGGGACTGAAGCTTTCTTT.

V gene TRBV15 combines with J gene TRBJ2-3; possible D gene TRBD2, 5 bases. From germline, CDR1 is LNHNV and CDR2 YYDKDF (reference sequence). The CDR3 consists of 16 residues. V was cut by 3 bases and J by 4 bases, with 17 bases left in between. CDR3 in amino acids: CATSSASEGAADTQYF. CDR3 sequence (DNA): TGTGCCACCAGCAGCGCCTCCGAGGGCGCGGCAGATACGCAGTATTTT.

This clonotype was counted once. The chain is built from TRBV27 and TRBJ2-6, with D hard to call. Germline values: CDR1 MNHEY, CDR2 SMNVEV (reference sequence). The CDR3 spans 15 residues. V lost 5 bases and J lost 1, with 9 bases in between. CDR3 DNA sequence: TGTGCCAGCAGTCCTTCCGCTTCTGGGGCCAACGTCCTGACTTTC. As protein: CASSPSASGANVLTF. The full variable domain, rest sourced from reference TRBV27 and TRBJ2-6, is EAQVTQNPRYLITVTGKKLTVTCSQNMNHEYMSWYRQDPGLGLRQIYYSMNVEVTDKGDVPEGYKVSRKEKRNFPLILESPSPNQTSLYFCASSPSASGANVLTFGAGSRLTVL.

With respect to this clonotype: One end of the junction varies from germline; a read error may be responsible. The rearrangement links TRBV13 to TRBJ1-1, with D perhaps TRBD1 (5 bases). CDR3 size: 13 residues. CDR1 PRHDT and CDR2 FYEKMQ come from the germline V gene (reference sequence). This CDR3 reads CVSSWGRGTEAFF. CDR3 bases: TGTGTCAGCAGCTGGGGCCGGGGCACTGAAGCTTTCTTT.

This chain uses TRBV7-9 with TRBJ2-3; tentatively, D is TRBD1 or TRBD2 (5 bases each). This CDR3 has 16 amino acids. V was trimmed by 3 bases and J by 0 bases, leaving 13 bases between them. Looked up from germline, CDR1 is SEHNR and CDR2 is FQNEAQ (reference sequence). CDR3 in amino acids: CASSFNRDVSTDTQYF. In nucleotides, the CDR3 is TGTGCCAGCAGCTTTAATCGGGACGTGAGCACAGATACGCAGTATTTT.

This clonotype was picked up a small number of times. The chain uses TRBV7-2 and TRBJ1-5; a possible D gene is TRBD1 (5 bases). There are 15 residues in the CDR3. Per germline, CDR1 SGHTA and CDR2 FQGNSA. Trimming took off 6 bases at V and 4 bases at J, with 16 bases between the two ends. The CDR3 region is CASSSPTGVNQPQHF. The CDR3 DNA reads as TGTGCCAGCAGTTCCCCCACGGGGGTAAATCAGCCCCAGCATTTT.

This clonotype appeared a few times. This chain uses TRBV6-2 or TRBV6-3 with TRBJ1-5; D unresolved. Between the trimmed V and J ends, which lost 1 base and 3 bases, there was a span of 13 bases. Germline-derived CDR1 and CDR2 are MNHEY and SVGEGT. The CDR3 has 16 residues. CDR3 sequence reads: CASSYFSPGANQPQHF. The CDR3 DNA follows: TGTGCCAGCAGTTACTTCTCCCCCGGAGCCAATCAGCCCCAGCATTTT.

The CDR3, as DNA: TGTGCCAGCAGTTATATAGCAACCGGGGAGCTGTTTTTT. This sequence encodes CASSYIATGELFF. The chain combines TRBV6-2 or TRBV6-3 with TRBJ2-2; no clear D. The ends were cut back, 3 bases at V and 5 bases at J, with 7 bases in the middle. The CDR3 sequence is 13 residues long. The germline V gene has CDR1 MNHEY and CDR2 SVGEGT.

V is TRBV27 and J is TRBJ2-5, with 7 bases lining up with TRBD2. The V gene end was trimmed by 6 bases and the J gene end by 5 bases; junction bases not matched to a gene: 18. The germline CDR1 and CDR2 sequences are MNHEY and SMNVEV (reference sequence). The CDR3 contains 17 residues. CDR3 coding DNA: TGTGCCAGCAGCCAGCCTGACCCGGGCGGGGGTTGGGAGACCCAGTACTTC. Protein: CASSQPDPGGGWETQYF.

The gene calls are TRBV5-6 and TRBJ2-7, with TRBD2 identical over 7 bases. Germline V gene lookup returns CDR1 SGHDT and CDR2 YYEEEE. The CDR3 has 15 residues. V lost 0 bases to trimming and J lost 6 bases; unmatched junction nucleotides: 9. CDR3 protein: CASSLAASGTPEQYF. The CDR3, as DNA: TGTGCCAGCAGCTTGGCGGCTAGCGGCACACCCGAGCAGTACTTC. Filled out from reference TRBV5-6 and TRBJ2-7, the complete variable domain reads DAGVTQSPTHLIKTRGQQVTLRCSPKSGHDTVSWYQQALGQGPQFIFQYYEEEERQRGNFPDRFSGHQFPNYSSELNVNALLLGDSALYLCASSLAASGTPEQYFGPGTRLTVT.

This clonotype was found a few times. The genes are TRBV7-2 and TRBJ1-1, with a tentative D call TRBD1 (6 bases). The CDR3 runs 13 residues. The V end lost 3 bases, the J end lost 8 bases, and 13 bases lay between the germline ends. Looked up from germline, CDR1 is SGHTA and CDR2 is FQGNSA. The CDR3 DNA is TGTGCCAGCAGCTTCCTCCCAGGACAGGAAGCTTTCTTT. This encodes CASSFLPGQEAFF.

The chain has TRBV20-1 and TRBJ2-7, with D unclear. V was cut by 1 base and J by 0 bases, with 22 bases left in between. Germline V CDR1 and CDR2: DFQATT, SNEGSKA (reference sequence). CDR3 length: 18 residues. The CDR3: CSARGPPGTTTYSYEQYF. The CDR3 DNA follows: TGCAGTGCTAGAGGCCCCCCCGGCACTACGACCTACTCCTACGAGCAGTACTTC.

The CDR3 nucleotides are TGTGCCAGCAGCTCTTATGTCCAGGGGGCGGAAGAGACCCAGTACTTC. Translation gives CASSSYVQGAEETQYF. J is TRBJ2-5 and V is TRBV7-8; 8 nucleotides agree with TRBD1. This CDR3 region has 16 residues. In germline, CDR1 is SGHVS, CDR2 FQNEAQ. Germline trimming cut 4 bases from V and 3 bases from J; bases unmatched to any gene: 10.

This clonotype was counted a few times. The chain employs TRBV5-6 and TRBJ2-5; D gene uncertain. Germline V lookup: CDR1 SGHDT, CDR2 YYEEEE. The CDR3 covers 18 residues. The V gene lost 0 bases and the J gene lost 3 bases, with 21 bases spanning the gap. CDR3 residues: CASSLGPLGSRPEETQYF. Written as DNA, the CDR3 is TGTGCCAGCAGCTTGGGCCCCTTGGGGTCCAGGCCCGAAGAGACCCAGTACTTC. The full variable domain, with the rest looked up from reference TRBV5-6 and TRBJ2-5, is DAGVTQSPTHLIKTRGQQVTLRCSPKSGHDTVSWYQQALGQGPQFIFQYYEEEERQRGNFPDRFSGHQFPNYSSELNVNALLLGDSALYLCASSLGPLGSRPEETQYFGPGTRLLVL.

This clonotype was detected once. This chain links TRBV19 with TRBJ2-7; 10 bases line up with TRBD2. Germline V CDR1 and CDR2: LNHDA, SQIVND (reference sequence). CDR3 length equals 14 residues. V lost 8 bases to trimming and J lost 3 bases; unmatched junction nucleotides: 7. Written as DNA, the CDR3 is TGTGCCAGTGCCTTCTCTAGCGGGGGCTACGAGCAGTACTTC. Residues: CASAFSSGGYEQYF.

The chain joins TRBV19 to TRBJ2-3; either TRBD1 or TRBD2 may fit D (6 bases each). Germline-derived CDR1 and CDR2 are LNHDA and SQIVND (reference sequence). V lost 7 bases and J lost 6, with 20 bases in between. This CDR3 region has 15 residues. As DNA, the CDR3 is TGTGCCAGTAAGGGGGGCGAGAGGGTGCCTGATACGCAGTATTTT. This sequence encodes CASKGGERVPDTQYF.

CDR3 coding DNA: TGTGCCAGCAGCTATCGTGACGGGTACTCTGGGGCCAACGTCCTGACTTTC. It encodes CASSYRDGYSGANVLTF. V and J are TRBV9 and TRBJ2-6, with unresolved D. V lost 4 bases, J lost 0 bases, and 14 bases lay in between. CDR3 length: 17 residues. Germline CDR1 SGDLS, CDR2 YYNGEE. Full variable domain (missing parts from reference TRBV9 and TRBJ2-6): DSGVTQTPKHLITATGQRVTLRCSPRSGDLSVYWYQQSLDQGLQFLIQYYNGEERAKGNILERFSAQQFPDLHSELNLSSLELGDSALYFCASSYRDGYSGANVLTFGAGSRLTVL.

This clonotype was seen at least ten times. The chain carries TRBV5-1 and TRBJ1-1, with unresolved D. Trimming cost V 1 base and J 5 bases, with 12 bases left between them. Germline V gene lookup returns CDR1 SGHRS and CDR2 YFSETQ. The CDR3 extends over 14 amino acids. The CDR3 sequence is CASSLQSGGTEAFF. The CDR3 DNA sequence: TGCGCCAGCAGCTTGCAGAGCGGAGGGACTGAAGCTTTCTTT. The whole variable domain, remainder taken from reference TRBV5-1 and TRBJ1-1, is KAGVTQTPRYLIKTRGQQVTLSCSPISGHRSVSWYQQTPGQGLQFLFEYFSETQRNKGNFPGRFSGRQFSNSRSEMNVSTLELGDSALYLCASSLQSGGTEAFFGQGTRLTVV.

The rearrangement joins TRBV24-1 to TRBJ1-1; the D gene is possibly TRBD1 (6 bases). V dropped 4 bases and J dropped 3 bases, with 8 bases sitting between them. The CDR3 totals 13 residues. Germline assignment: CDR1 KGHDR and CDR2 SFDVKD. The CDR3 region has the DNA TGTGCCACCAGTGACGGACAGCACACTGAAGCTTTCTTT. This sequence encodes CATSDGQHTEAFF.

This clonotype has ten or more counts. This chain connects TRBV7-9 to TRBJ2-2; a possible D gene is TRBD1 (6 bases). The CDR3 runs 18 residues. V was shortened by 2 bases and J by 6 bases, with 22 bases between the two germline ends. In germline, CDR1 is SEHNR, CDR2 FQNEAQ (reference sequence). CDR3 in amino acids: CASSLIESHPQGSGELFF. In nucleotides, the CDR3 is TGTGCCAGCAGCTTAATAGAAAGCCATCCGCAGGGGTCCGGGGAGCTGTTTTTT.

This chain uses TRBV7-9 with TRBJ1-2; 7 nucleotides agree with TRBD1. Germline V gene lookup returns CDR1 SEHNR and CDR2 FQNEAQ (reference sequence). Germline trimming cut 3 bases from V and 0 bases from J; bases unmatched to any gene: 13. The CDR3 has 18 amino acids. The DNA for the CDR3 is TGTGCCAGCAGCTTTCCGGGACAGCTTGCCAACCCTAACTATGGCTACACCTTC. The encoded protein is CASSFPGQLANPNYGYTF. The variable domain in full, completed from reference TRBV7-9 and TRBJ1-2, reads DTGVSQNPRHKITKRGQNVTFRCDPISEHNRLYWYRQTLGQGPEFLTYFQNEAQLEKSRLLSDRFSAERPKGSFSTLEIQRTEQGDSAMYLCASSFPGQLANPNYGYTFGSGTRLTVV.